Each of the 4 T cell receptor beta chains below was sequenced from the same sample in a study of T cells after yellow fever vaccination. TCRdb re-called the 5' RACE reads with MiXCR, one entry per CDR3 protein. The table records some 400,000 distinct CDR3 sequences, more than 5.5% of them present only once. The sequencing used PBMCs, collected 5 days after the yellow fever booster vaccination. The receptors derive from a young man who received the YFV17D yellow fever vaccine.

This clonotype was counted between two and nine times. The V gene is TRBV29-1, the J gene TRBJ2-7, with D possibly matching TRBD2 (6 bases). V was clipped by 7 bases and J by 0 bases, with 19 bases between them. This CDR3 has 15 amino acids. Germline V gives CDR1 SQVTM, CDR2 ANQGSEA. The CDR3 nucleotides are TGCAGCGCATCCCACGGACTAAGCGGCTCCTACGAGCAGTACTTC. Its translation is CSASHGLSGSYEQYF.

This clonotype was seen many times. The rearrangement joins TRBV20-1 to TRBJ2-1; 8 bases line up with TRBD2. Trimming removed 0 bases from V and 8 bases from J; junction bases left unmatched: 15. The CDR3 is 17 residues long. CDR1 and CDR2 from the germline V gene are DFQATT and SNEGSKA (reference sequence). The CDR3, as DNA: TGCAGTGCTAGAGACGTGGGCGGGGGACTAGGACTCTATGAGCAGTTCTTC. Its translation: CSARDVGGGLGLYEQFF.

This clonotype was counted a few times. The CDR3 protein is CASSLWSGDEQFF. The CDR3 bases are TGTGCCAGCAGTTTATGGTCGGGCGATGAGCAGTTCTTC. J is TRBJ2-1 and V is TRBV12-3 or TRBV12-4; no firm D call. This CDR3 contains 13 residues. V lost 2 bases, J lost 8 bases, and 10 bases lay in between.

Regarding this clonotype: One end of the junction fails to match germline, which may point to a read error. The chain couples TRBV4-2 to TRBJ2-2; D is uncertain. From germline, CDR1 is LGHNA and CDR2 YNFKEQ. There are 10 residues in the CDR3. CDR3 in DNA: TGTGCCATGAACCCCGGGGAGCTGTTTTTT. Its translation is CAMNPGELFF.